This TCR beta chain was observed in a study of T-cell reconstitution after alpha-beta-depleted transplantation in children. This CDR3 is built from 16 residues. Per the germline V gene, CDR1 is SGHTA and CDR2 is FQGNSA. Trimming cost V 1 base and J 1 base, with 12 bases left between them. During its preparation, the TCRbeta library received unique molecular identifiers. TCRdb itself ran the PCR reads through MiXCR, one entry per CDR3 protein. The sample yields around 200,000 distinct CDR3 sequences, around 9.6% seen once. The receptor was isolated from a human donor who donated a stem cell graft to a child with acute lymphoblastic leukemia. The genes are TRBV7-2 and TRBJ2-3; D call uncertain. Sequences were derived from PBMCs from the stem cell graft donor, sampled from the stem cell graft. In DNA, the CDR3 is TGTGCCAGCAGCTTAGTCGCCTTGGGTGGCACAGATACGCAGTATTTT. Protein product: CASSLVALGGTDTQYF. The complete variable domain, with remaining parts taken from reference TRBV7-2 and TRBJ2-3, reads GAGVSQSPSNKVTEKGKDVELRCDPISGHTALYWYRQSLGQGLEFLIYFQGNSAPDKSGLPSDRFSAERTGGSVSTLTIQRTQQEDSAVYLCASSLVALGGTDTQYFGPGTRLTVL.